Given below is one T cell receptor (beta chain) in context. Only in-frame clones appear in the TCRdb table, and some are missing; sequencing was by immunoSEQ multiplex PCR. The repertoire includes nearly 400,000 clones, roughly 86% of them detected once, and about 1.7% sits in the top ten. The entry originates in a study of blood T cell repertoires in COVID-19. Germline V gene data show CDR1 as MNHEY and CDR2 as SMNVEV (reference sequence). CDR3 length equals 13 residues. V dropped 6 bases and J dropped 8 bases, with 16 bases sitting between them. Sequenced: PBMCs or T cells enriched from blood (not recorded which). This clonotype was sampled from a woman between 25 and 40 years old who had recovered from COVID-19. The rearrangement joins TRBV27 to TRBJ2-5; D perhaps matches TRBD1 (7 bases). Here the CDR3 reads CASRPRGRETQYF. The CDR3 bases are TGTGCCAGCAGGCCGAGGGGGCGGGAAACCCAGTACTTC.